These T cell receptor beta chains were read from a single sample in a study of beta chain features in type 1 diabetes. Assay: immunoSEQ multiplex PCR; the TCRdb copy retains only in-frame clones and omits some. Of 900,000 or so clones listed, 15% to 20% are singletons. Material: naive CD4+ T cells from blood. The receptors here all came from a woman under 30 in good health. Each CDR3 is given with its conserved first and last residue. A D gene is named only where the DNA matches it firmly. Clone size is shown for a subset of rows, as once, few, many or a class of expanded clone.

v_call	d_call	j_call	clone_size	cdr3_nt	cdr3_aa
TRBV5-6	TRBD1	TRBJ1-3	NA	TGTGCCAGCAGCCCGGTTACAGGGGAAGGAAACACCATATATTTT	CASSPVTGEGNTIYF
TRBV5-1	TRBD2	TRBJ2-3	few	TGCGCCAGCAGCCCAAGACCGGGGGGACCAGATACGCAGTATTTT	CASSPRPGGPDTQYF
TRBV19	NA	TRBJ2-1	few	TGTGCCAGTAGTATAGATCCCAGCGGTCCTCTCCAGTTCTTC	CASSIDPSGPLQFF
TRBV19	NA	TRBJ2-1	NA	TGTGCCAGTAGTATCGCCCTAGGTAGTGAGCAGTTCTTC	CASSIALGSEQFF
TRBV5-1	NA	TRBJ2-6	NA	TGCGCCAGCAGATGGGCGGACTCTGGGGCCAACGTCCTGACTTTC	CASRWADSGANVLTF
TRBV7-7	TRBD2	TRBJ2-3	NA	TGTGCTAGCAGCTTGACTAGCGGGTCAGATACGCAGTATTTT	CASSLTSGSDTQYF
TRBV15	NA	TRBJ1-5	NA	TGTGCCACCAGCTATAGACAGGAGCGAAATCAGCCCCAGCATTTT	CATSYRQERNQPQHF
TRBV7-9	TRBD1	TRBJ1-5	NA	TGTGCCAGCAGCTTCACAGGGGGCCATCAGCCCCAGCATTTT	CASSFTGGHQPQHF
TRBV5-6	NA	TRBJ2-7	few	TGTGCCAGCAGTCGTGACTTTAGTGGGACGGAAGAGCAGTACTTC	CASSRDFSGTEEQYF
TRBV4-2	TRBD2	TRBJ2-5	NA	TGTGCCAGCAGCTCTCAAGCGGGGAACCAAGAGACCCAGTACTTC	CASSSQAGNQETQYF
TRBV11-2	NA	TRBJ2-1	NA	TGTGCCAGCAGCTTAGTCTCAGGGTACAATGAGCAGTTCTTC	CASSLVSGYNEQFF
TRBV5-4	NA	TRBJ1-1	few	TGTGCCAGCAGCTCGGCAAACAGAAACACTGAAGCTTTCTTT	CASSSANRNTEAFF
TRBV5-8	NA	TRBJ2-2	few	TGTGCCAGCAACTCATACCAGACAGGGAGGACCGGGGAGCTGTTTTTT	CASNSYQTGRTGELFF
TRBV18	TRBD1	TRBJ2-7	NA	TGTGCCAGCTCACCGACCGGGACAGGGCCCTACGAGCAGTACTTC	CASSPTGTGPYEQYF
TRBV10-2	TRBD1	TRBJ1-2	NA	TGCGCCAGCCGCAGAGGGACAGACACGTTAGGATATGGCTACACCTTC	CASRRGTDTLGYGYTF
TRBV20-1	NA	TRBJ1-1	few	TGCAGTGCTAGAGGAACAGGCAACGCTTTCTTT	CSARGTGNAFF
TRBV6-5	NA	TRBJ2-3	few	TGTGCCAGCAGTACCGGCCATACGGATACGCAGTATTTT	CASSTGHTDTQYF
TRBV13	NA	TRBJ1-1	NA	TGTGCCAGCAGCCAGCTGGGGGACACTGAAGCTTTCTTT	CASSQLGDTEAFF
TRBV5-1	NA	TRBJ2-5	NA	TGCGCCAGCAGCTTGGCCTGGGTCTTTGAGACCCAGTACTTC	CASSLAWVFETQYF
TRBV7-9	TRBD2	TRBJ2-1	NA	TGTGCCAGCAGCACTTCGGTCTCGACGACTAGCGGGAAATACAATGAGCAGTTCTTC	CASSTSVSTTSGKYNEQFF
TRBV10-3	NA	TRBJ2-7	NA	TGTGCCTCCGCTGGGACCCACGAGCAGTACTTC	CASAGTHEQYF
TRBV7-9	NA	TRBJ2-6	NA	TGTGCCAGCAGCCTGGAGGGGACCTCTGGGGCCAACGTCCTGACTTTC	CASSLEGTSGANVLTF
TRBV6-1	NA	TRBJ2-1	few	TGTGCCAGCAGGCCGCGGACTACTACTAACAATGAGCAGTTCTTC	CASRPRTTTNNEQFF
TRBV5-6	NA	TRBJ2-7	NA	TGTGCCAGCAGCGCGTACAGGGTGTCCGTCTACGAGCAGTACTTC	CASSAYRVSVYEQYF
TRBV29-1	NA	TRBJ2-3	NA	TGCAGCACCAGGGATACAGGGCTCCTCGCAAATACGCAGTATTTT	CSTRDTGLLANTQYF
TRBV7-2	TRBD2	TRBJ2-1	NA	TGTGCCAGCAGCTTACAACCGGGACTAGAGTACAATGAGCAGTTCTTC	CASSLQPGLEYNEQFF
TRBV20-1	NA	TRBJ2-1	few	TGCAGTGCTAGGGCACTAGGGGAGCAGTTCTTC	CSARALGEQFF
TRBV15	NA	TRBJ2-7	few	TGTGCCACCAGCAGAGATCAAGTAACCTACGAGCAGTACTTC	CATSRDQVTYEQYF
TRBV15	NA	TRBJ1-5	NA	TGTGCCACCAGCAGAGATAAACAGCCCCAGCATTTT	CATSRDKQPQHF
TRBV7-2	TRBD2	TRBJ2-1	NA	TGTGCCAGCAGCTCCGTCTCGGGTCTAGCGGGAATCAATGAGCAGTTCTTC	CASSSVSGLAGINEQFF
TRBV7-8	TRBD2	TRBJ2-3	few	TGTGCCAGCAGCTTACCTAGCGGGAGATGGGGGCCCACAGATACGCAGTATTTT	CASSLPSGRWGPTDTQYF